Listed below are T cell receptor beta chains from one sample, sequenced in a study of shared clonotypes between healthy human individuals. Here immunoSEQ multiplex PCR was the method, and the copy in TCRdb shows in-frame clones only, minus some. The sample holds some 2.3 million clones, more than 85% seen once. The specimen was naive CD4+ T cells from PBMCs. The source is a man younger than 35 in good health. Some clones in this sample may be carry-over from other donors' samples. CDR3s include the opening cysteine and the closing phenylalanine or tryptophan. The D gene is left open where the match is weak. The size of a clone is reported for some rows only, either as once, few or many, or as a class for expanded clones.

CDR3	DNA	D	V	J	size
CASSLGGAGSRIYGYTF	TGTGCCAGCAGTTTAGGAGGGGCAGGGTCGAGAATCTATGGCTACACCTTC	NA	TRBV28	TRBJ1-2	NA
CASSSEARGANYAFF	TGTGCCAGTAGTAGCGAGGCCCGGGGAGCTAATTACGCTTTCTTT	NA	TRBV19	TRBJ1-1	NA
CASSDFRGGTQYF	TGTGCCAGCAGTGACTTCCGGGGGGGGACCCAGTACTTC	TRBD2	TRBV6-4	TRBJ2-5	NA
CASSLDGTGVGYTF	TGTGCCAGCAGCTTAGATGGGACAGGGGTTGGCTACACCTTC	TRBD1	TRBV7-8	TRBJ1-2	NA
CSAAGNTIYF	TGCAGTGCGGCCGGAAACACCATATATTTT	NA	TRBV20-1	TRBJ1-3	few
CASSQEGTTSYYNEQFF	TGCGCCAGCAGCCAAGAAGGGACCACCTCTTACTACAATGAGCAGTTCTTC	NA	TRBV4-1	TRBJ2-1	NA
CASSLGTVPVYEQYF	TGTGCCAGCTCACTCGGGACAGTCCCGGTATACGAGCAGTACTTC	TRBD1	TRBV18	TRBJ2-7	NA
CASSEAGTGGQPQHF	TGTGCCAGCAGCGAAGCAGGGACAGGGGGACAGCCCCAGCATTTT	TRBD1	TRBV9	TRBJ1-5	NA
CASSPRVDEQFF	TGTGCCAGCTCCCCTAGGGTAGATGAGCAGTTCTTC	NA	TRBV18	TRBJ2-1	NA
CAWSTGLVTEAFF	TGTGCCTGGAGTACAGGGCTGGTCACTGAAGCTTTCTTT	NA	TRBV30	TRBJ1-1	NA
CAPDRDYGYTF	TGTGCCCCTGACAGGGACTATGGCTACACCTTC	TRBD1	TRBV30	TRBJ1-2	NA
CASSPNTGFNEQYF	TGTGCCAGCAGCCCCAACACAGGGTTCAACGAGCAGTACTTC	NA	TRBV7-9	TRBJ2-7	NA
CASGRAAGSYEQYF	TGTGCCAGTGGGCGAGCGGCAGGCTCCTACGAGCAGTACTTC	NA	TRBV19	TRBJ2-7	NA
CASSQVIGAGELFF	TGCGCCAGCAGCCAAGTAATAGGGGCCGGGGAGCTGTTTTTT	NA	TRBV4-1	TRBJ2-2	once
CASSQEPLFSGEQFF	TGTGCCAGCAGCCAGGAACCGCTTTTTAGCGGTGAGCAGTTCTTC	NA	TRBV4-2	TRBJ2-1	NA
CASSFTGFYEQYF	TGTGCCAGCAGCTTTACAGGGTTCTACGAGCAGTACTTC	NA	TRBV11-2	TRBJ2-7	NA
CAISEGQTSTDTQYF	TGTGCCATCAGTGAGGGACAGACTAGCACAGATACGCAGTATTTT	NA	TRBV10-3	TRBJ2-3	NA
CSVATSGGTYNEQFF	TGCAGCGTTGCGACTAGCGGGGGGACCTACAATGAGCAGTTCTTC	TRBD2	TRBV29-1	TRBJ2-1	once
CASSVDLSGTKQYF	TGTGCCAGCAGCGTAGATTTAAGTGGGACAAAACAGTACTTC	NA	TRBV9	TRBJ2-7	once
CASSRRTGWDEQYF	TGTGCCAGCAGTCGTAGAACGGGGTGGGACGAGCAGTACTTC	NA	TRBV28	TRBJ2-7	NA
CASSKGEKTNYGYTF	TGTGCCAGCAGTAAAGGGGAGAAAACTAACTATGGCTACACCTTC	NA	TRBV6-1	TRBJ1-2	once
CASSNLGTGELFF	TGTGCCAGTAGTAACTTGGGCACCGGGGAGCTGTTTTTT	NA	TRBV19	TRBJ2-2	NA
CASRQPAQYTEAFF	TGTGCCAGCAGACAGCCGGCGCAGTACACTGAAGCTTTCTTT	NA	TRBV28	TRBJ1-1	NA
CASSIAGPPQRYGYTF	TGTGCCAGCAGTATTGCCGGTCCCCCGCAACGCTATGGCTACACCTTC	NA	TRBV6-6	TRBJ1-2	NA
CASSLTYEQYF	TGTGCCAGCAGCCTAACCTACGAGCAGTACTTC	NA	TRBV7-9	TRBJ2-7	NA
CASSRGTGEGNEQFF	TGTGCCAGCTCACGCGGGACAGGGGAAGGCAATGAGCAGTTCTTC	TRBD1	TRBV18	TRBJ2-1	NA
CASSSAGEQYF	TGTGCCAGCAGTTCGGCGGGGGAGCAGTACTTC	NA	TRBV2	TRBJ2-7	once
CASSFYRRTEAFF	TGTGCCAGCAGCTTTTACCGTAGAACTGAAGCTTTCTTT	NA	TRBV5-6	TRBJ1-1	few
CASSPPGSGGNQPQHF	TGTGCCAGCTCACCACCGGGGTCAGGGGGCAATCAGCCCCAGCATTTT	NA	TRBV18	TRBJ1-5	NA